This T cell receptor (beta chain) derives from a study of ipilimumab plus nivolumab after autologous stem cell transplantation. Whole-study context: The DLBCL cohort had primary refractory and relapsed disease, with 18-month progression-free survival of roughly 86% and 30%.

CDR1 and CDR2 (germline): SGHVS, FQNEAQ. There are 14 residues in the CDR3. Deletions cut 0 bases from V and 4 bases from J, with 9 bases between. Produced via immunoSEQ multiplex PCR; TCRdb's table is partial and in-frame only. The table lists about 17,000 clones, around four fifths of them singletons. Ipilimumab, 1 mg/kg, started 14 to 28 days after autologous transplant. The source of this sequence is a male donor with diffuse large B-cell lymphoma. Sequences were derived from PBMCs, sampled in a trial of ipilimumab plus nivolumab as post-transplant consolidation. The V and J genes are TRBV7-8 and TRBJ1-1; D gene ambiguous. CDR3 DNA: TGTGCCAGCAGCTTAGCGGGCCCGCGCACTGAAGCTTTCTTT. This sequence encodes CASSLAGPRTEAFF. Together with reference TRBV7-8 and TRBJ1-1, the CDR3 gives the full variable domain: GAGVSQSPRYKVAKRGQDVALRCDPISGHVSLFWYQQALGQGPEFLTYFQNEAQLDKSGLPSDRFFAERPEGSVSTLKIQRTQQEDSAVYLCASSLAGPRTEAFFGQGTRLTVV.